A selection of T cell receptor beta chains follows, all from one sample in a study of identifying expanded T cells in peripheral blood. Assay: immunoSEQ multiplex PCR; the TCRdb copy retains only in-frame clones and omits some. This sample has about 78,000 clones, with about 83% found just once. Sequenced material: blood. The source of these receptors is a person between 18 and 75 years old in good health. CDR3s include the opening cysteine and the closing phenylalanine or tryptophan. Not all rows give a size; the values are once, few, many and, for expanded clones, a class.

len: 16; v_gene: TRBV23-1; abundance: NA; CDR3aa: CASSHPAGHLNTEAFF
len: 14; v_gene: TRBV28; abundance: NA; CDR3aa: CASRVRTGRTEAFF
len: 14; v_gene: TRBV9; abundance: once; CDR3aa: CASSVGDGSTEQFF
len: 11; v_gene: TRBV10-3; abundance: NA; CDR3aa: CAISESDEQFF
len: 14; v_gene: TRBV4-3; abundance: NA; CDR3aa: CASSQGFDTGELFF
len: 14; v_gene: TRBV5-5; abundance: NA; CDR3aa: CASSLGQMNTEAFF
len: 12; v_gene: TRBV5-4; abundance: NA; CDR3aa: CAAQGSDNEQFF
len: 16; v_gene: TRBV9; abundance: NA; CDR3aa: CASSGRAGTSTDTQYF
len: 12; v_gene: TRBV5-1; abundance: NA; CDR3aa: CASNPGGDTQYF
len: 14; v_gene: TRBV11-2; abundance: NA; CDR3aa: CASSPLRSTDTQYF
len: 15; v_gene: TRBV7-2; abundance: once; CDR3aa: CASALSSGTYNEQFF
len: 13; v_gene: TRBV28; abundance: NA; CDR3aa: CASSFPPSYTQYF
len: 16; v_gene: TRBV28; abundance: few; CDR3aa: CASTPQVVAGVKPQHF
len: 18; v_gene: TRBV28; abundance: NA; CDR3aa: CASSYSGIRKSSTGELFF
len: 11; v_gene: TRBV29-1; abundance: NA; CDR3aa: CSVGEGNGYTF
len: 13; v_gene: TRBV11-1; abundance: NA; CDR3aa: CASSSGHFYEQYF
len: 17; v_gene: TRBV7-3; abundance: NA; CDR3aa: CASSLIGQGTGSDTQYF
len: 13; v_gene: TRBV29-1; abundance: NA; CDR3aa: CSAKSTGSETQYF
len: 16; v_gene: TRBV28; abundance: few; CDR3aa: CASRADRVSNTGELFF
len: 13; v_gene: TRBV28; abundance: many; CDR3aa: CASKEQWDQPQHF
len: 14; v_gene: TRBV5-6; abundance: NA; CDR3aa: CASSPTENYYGYTF
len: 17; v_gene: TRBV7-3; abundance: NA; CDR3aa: CASSLVDPLAGGYEQYF
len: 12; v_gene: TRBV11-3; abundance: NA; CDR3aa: CASSTGTDTQYF
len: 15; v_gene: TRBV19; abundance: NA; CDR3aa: CASSPLGEGYYEQYF
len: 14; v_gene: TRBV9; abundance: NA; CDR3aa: CASSVEGGPYEQYF